This T cell receptor beta chain derives from a study of T cell repertoires in cytomegalovirus infection. Overall study context: Newly reported HLA-C-restricted and thoroughly characterized HLA-B-restricted CMV epitopes were employed. It can be stated that public TCR beta signatures indicated CMV infection as well as a matching HLA type.

There are 14 residues in the CDR3. The V gene's germline CDR1 is SGHTA and CDR2 FQGNSA. Trimming stripped 5 bases from V and 1 base from J, with 9 bases between. Notes on the study in general: It was HLA-C-restricted CMV-specific TCR beta clonotypes that dominated the response ex vivo.

This clonotype appeared many times. Its cognate antigen is unknown. A single record per CDR3 protein comes from TCRdb applying MiXCR to the reads. The sample yields a few hundred thousand distinct CDR3 sequences, about 40% seen once. The V call is TRBV7-2, the J call TRBJ1-5; D possibly corresponds to TRBD1 (6 bases). The sample consisted of cultured PBMCs, taken from culture after CMV antigen stimulation. The source is a human donor in good health (CMV status not recorded). Some clones in this sample may be carry-over from other donors' samples. CDR3 region: CASSPGGSNQPQHF. CDR3 DNA sequence: TGTGCCAGCAGCCCCGGGGGCAGCAATCAGCCCCAGCATTTT.